This T cell receptor (beta chain) was identified in a study of molecular identifiers for immune sequencing clone quantification. The wider study: The replicates split RNA from about 19,000 or 110,000 naive CD8 cells five ways and sequenced four.

Naive CD8 libraries were made from around 20,000 to 1,000,000 sorted cells, and they used 10%, 30% or 50% RNA. Points on this clonotype: Its cognate antigen is unknown. A junction boundary mismatches the germline segment, possibly from a read error.

Study-level points and caveats: Among some 1.1 million naive cells, spiked Jurkat TCR RNA from a single cell was reportedly detectable. Highly expanded clones may be undercounted when identical TCR molecules share barcodes.

The CDR3 extends over 14 amino acids. Germline CDR1 is DFQATT and CDR2 is SNEGSKA (reference sequence). TCRdb re-derived calls from the PCR reads in MiXCR, one entry per CDR3 protein. The sample holds about 640,000 distinct CDR3 sequences; about 20% are singletons and the top ten take about 0.9%. The sequencing input was naive CD8+ T cells from blood, with Jurkat cell RNA spiked in. Subset specified: FACS-sorted CD8+CD4-CCR7+CD45RA+ naive T cells. The receptor's source is a human donor in good health. Some libraries in this study had Jurkat cell RNA spiked in. The chain is built from TRBV20-1 and TRBJ2-7; no reliable D call. CDR3 protein: CSAKNIRSSCEQYF. For the CDR3, the DNA is TGCAGTGCTAAAAACATCAGGAGCTCCTGCGAGCAGTACTTC.